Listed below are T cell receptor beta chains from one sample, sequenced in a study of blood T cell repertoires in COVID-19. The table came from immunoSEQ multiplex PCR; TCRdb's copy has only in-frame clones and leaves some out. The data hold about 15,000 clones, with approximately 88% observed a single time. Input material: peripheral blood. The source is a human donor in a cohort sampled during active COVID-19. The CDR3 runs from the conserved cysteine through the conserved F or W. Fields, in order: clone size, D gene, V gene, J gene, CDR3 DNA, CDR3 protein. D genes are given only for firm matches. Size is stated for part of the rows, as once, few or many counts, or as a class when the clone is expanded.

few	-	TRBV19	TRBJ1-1	TGTGCCAGTAGTATAAACAGCAACACTGAAGCTTTCTTT	CASSINSNTEAFF
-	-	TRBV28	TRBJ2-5	TGTGCCAGCAGTTTACCGAGTACGGAGACCCAGTACTTC	CASSLPSTETQYF
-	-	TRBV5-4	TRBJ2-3	TGTGCCAGCAGCTTGGCCCGGGTTAGACCGCCTTTATACACAGATACGCAGTATTTT	CASSLARVRPPLYTDTQYF
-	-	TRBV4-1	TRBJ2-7	TGCGCCAGCAGCCAAGTCGGGAAAGGGCCCTACGAGCAGTACTTC	CASSQVGKGPYEQYF
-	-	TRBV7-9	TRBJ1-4	TGTGCCAGCAGCTTACCAAATGAAAAACTGTTTTTT	CASSLPNEKLFF
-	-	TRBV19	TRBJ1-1	TGTGCCAGTAGTATCGCCCGGGACTCGAAGAGAAACACTGAAGCTTTCTTT	CASSIARDSKRNTEAFF
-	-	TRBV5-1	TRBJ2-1	TGCGCCAGCAGCCCGGAGCCGAGGTTGGTGCCCCGAAATTACAATGAGCAGTTCTTC	CASSPEPRLVPRNYNEQFF
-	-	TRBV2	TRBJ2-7	TGTGCCAGCAGTGGACTGAGCTCCTACGAGCAGTACTTC	CASSGLSSYEQYF
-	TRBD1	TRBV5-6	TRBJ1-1	TGTGCCAGCAGCGCCGGCCCCCGGGGACAGGATGAAGCTTTCTTT	CASSAGPRGQDEAFF
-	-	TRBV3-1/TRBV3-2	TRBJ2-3	TGTGCCAGCAGCCAACCGCCGGGACTAGATACGCAGTATTTT	CASSQPPGLDTQYF
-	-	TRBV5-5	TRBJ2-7	TGTGCCAGCAGCCCAAGGGACACCACCTACGAGCAGTACTTC	CASSPRDTTYEQYF
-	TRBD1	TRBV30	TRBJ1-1	TGTGCCTGGAGTCCCGGGACAGGGAAAGCTTTCTTT	CAWSPGTGKAFF
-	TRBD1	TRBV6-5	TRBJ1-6	TGTGCCAGCCGCCGAACAGGGGATTCACCCCTCCACTTT	CASRRTGDSPLHF
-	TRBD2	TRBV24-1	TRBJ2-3	TGTGCCACCAGTGATTTTACGGGGGGGAGCACAGATACGCAGTATTTT	CATSDFTGGSTDTQYF
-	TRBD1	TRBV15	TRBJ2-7	TGTGCCACCAGAGGCCAGGGGGAGTACGAGCAGTACTTC	CATRGQGEYEQYF
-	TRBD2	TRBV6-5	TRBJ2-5	TGTGCCAGCAGTTACTCGGCGGGAGTGAAAGAGACCCAGTACTTC	CASSYSAGVKETQYF
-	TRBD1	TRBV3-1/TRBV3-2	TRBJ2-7	TGTGCCAGCAGCCAATCGACAGGGTTTTTCAACGAGCAGTACTTC	CASSQSTGFFNEQYF
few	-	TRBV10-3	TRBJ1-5	TGTGCCATCAGTGATCGGGACAATCAGCCCCAGCATTTT	CAISDRDNQPQHF
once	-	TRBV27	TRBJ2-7	TGTGCCAGCAGTTTCCCTCCCTACGAGCAGTACTTC	CASSFPPYEQYF
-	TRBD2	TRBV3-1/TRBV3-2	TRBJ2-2	TGTGCCAGCAGCCAATACTCTAGCGGAGGCAACACCGGGGAGCTGTTTTTT	CASSQYSSGGNTGELFF
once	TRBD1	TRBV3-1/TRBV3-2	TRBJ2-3	TGTGCCAGCAGCCTACAAACAGGGGGCGTTGGAGATACGCAGTATTTT	CASSLQTGGVGDTQYF
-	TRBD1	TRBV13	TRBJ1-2	TGTGCCAGCAGCTTAACCTCAGGGGGCGGCTATGGCTACACCTTC	CASSLTSGGGYGYTF
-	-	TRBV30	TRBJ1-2	TGTGCCTGGAGAAACAGGGCCGGCGGCTACACCTTC	CAWRNRAGGYTF
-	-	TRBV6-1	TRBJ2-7	TGTGCCAGCAGTGAGTTTCCGACAGGACAACCCTACGAGCAGTACTTC	CASSEFPTGQPYEQYF
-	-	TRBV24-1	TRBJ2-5	TGTGCCACCAGTGACGGAGGGGGCCCAGTGGAGACCCAGTACTTC	CATSDGGGPVETQYF
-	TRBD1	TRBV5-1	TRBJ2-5	TGCGCCAGCAGCAGGGACAGCGGACACCGGACCCAGTACTTC	CASSRDSGHRTQYF
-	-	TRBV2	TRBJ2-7	TGTGCCAGCAGCGAGGGTGAGCAGTACTTC	CASSEGEQYF
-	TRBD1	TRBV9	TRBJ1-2	TGTGCCAGCAGCGAGGGACAGAGCTATGGCTACACCTTC	CASSEGQSYGYTF
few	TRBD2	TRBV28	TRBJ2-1	TGTGCCAGTAATAGCGGGACTTACAATGAGCAGTTCTTC	CASNSGTYNEQFF
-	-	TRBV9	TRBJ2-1	TGTGCCAGCAGCGTAGATCAGGGAACTGGCCCCAATGAGCAGTTCTTC	CASSVDQGTGPNEQFF
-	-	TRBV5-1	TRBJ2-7	TGCGCCAGCAAGGAGCGAGCCTACGAGCAGTACTTC	CASKERAYEQYF
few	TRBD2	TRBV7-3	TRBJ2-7	TGTGCCAGCAGCTCGCTAGCGGGAGGAGGCCACGAGCAGTACTTC	CASSSLAGGGHEQYF
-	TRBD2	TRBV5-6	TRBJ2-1	TGTGCCAGCAGCATTGGACTAGTCAATGAGCAGTTCTTC	CASSIGLVNEQFF
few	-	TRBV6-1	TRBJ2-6	TGTGCCAGCAGTGAAGGAGAGGGCTCTGGGGCCAACGTCCTGACTTTC	CASSEGEGSGANVLTF
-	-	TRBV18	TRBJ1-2	TGTGCCAGCTCACCAATGGGAGACGGCTACACCTTC	CASSPMGDGYTF
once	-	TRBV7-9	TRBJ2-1	TGTGCCAGCACCATTGGCGCAGGGACTGTACACAATGAGCAGTTCTTC	CASTIGAGTVHNEQFF
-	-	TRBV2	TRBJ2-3	TGTGCCAGCAGTGATGGCTCCCGCACAGATACGCAGTATTTT	CASSDGSRTDTQYF
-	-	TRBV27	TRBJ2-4	TGTGCCAGCGTCGACAGGGCCAAAAACATTCAGTACTTC	CASVDRAKNIQYF
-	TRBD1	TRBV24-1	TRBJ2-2	TGTGCCACCAGTGACCCCGGGACAGGGTGGACCGGGGAGCTGTTTTTT	CATSDPGTGWTGELFF
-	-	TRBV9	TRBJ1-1	TGTGCCAGCAGCGTAGGCAGGGAGAACACTGAAGCTTTCTTT	CASSVGRENTEAFF
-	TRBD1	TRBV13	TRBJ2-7	TGTGCCAGCAGTCTACAGGGGATCTACGAGCAGTACTTC	CASSLQGIYEQYF
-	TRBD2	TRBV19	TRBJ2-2	TGTGCCAGTAGAGTGGGTAGCGGGAGGGGCCGGACCGGGGAGCTGTTTTTT	CASRVGSGRGRTGELFF
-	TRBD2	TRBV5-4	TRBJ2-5	TGTGCCAGCAGCCAGGGACTAGCGGGAATCGGGGAAGAGACCCAGTACTTC	CASSQGLAGIGEETQYF
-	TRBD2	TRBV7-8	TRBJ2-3	TGTGCCAGCAGCTTAGGACTAGCGGGAGTTTGGAATACGCAGTATTTT	CASSLGLAGVWNTQYF
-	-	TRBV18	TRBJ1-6	TGTGCCAGCTCACTGGGGGGTGGTGGCAATTCACCCCTCCACTTT	CASSLGGGGNSPLHF
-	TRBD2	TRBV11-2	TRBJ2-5	TGTGCCAGCAGCCTGAGCGGGAGTTTCAAGACCCAGTACTTC	CASSLSGSFKTQYF
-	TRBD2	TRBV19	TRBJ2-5	TGTGCCAGTAGTATCCGAGCGGGAGTCGGTGAGACCCAGTACTTC	CASSIRAGVGETQYF
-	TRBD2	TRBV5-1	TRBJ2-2	TGCGCCAGCAGGATTGGACTAGCGGGACCCACCGGGGAGCTGTTTTTT	CASRIGLAGPTGELFF
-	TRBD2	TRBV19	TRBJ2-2	TGTGCCAGTCCCCTATTGACTAGCGGGGCGTTTTACGAGGAGCTGTTTTTT	CASPLLTSGAFYEELFF
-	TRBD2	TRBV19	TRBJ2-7	TGTGCCAGTAGTATAGTCTATCAGGGGACTAGCGGGAGAGAATACGAGCAGTACTTC	CASSIVYQGTSGREYEQYF
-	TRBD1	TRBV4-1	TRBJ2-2	TGCGCCAGCAGCCAACAGGGGGCAGGGACCGGGGAGCTGTTTTTT	CASSQQGAGTGELFF